One sample yielded the 16 T cell receptor beta chains listed below, sequenced in a study of CD8 T cells in ankylosing spondylitis. One entry per CDR3 protein, called by TCRdb with MiXCR from the 5' RACE reads. The top ten clones hold about a tenth of a sample with under 400,000 distinct CDR3 sequences, about 9.9% of them seen once. Sequencing input: blood, either unsorted or a sorted T cell fraction (not recorded which). The receptors originated from a female donor with ankylosing spondylitis or in good health (not recorded which).

This clonotype was recorded many times. The genes are TRBV6-6 and TRBJ1-4; 7 bases agree with TRBD1. Germline assignment: CDR1 MNHNY and CDR2 SVGAGI (reference sequence). The CDR3 covers 13 residues. V dropped 6 bases and J dropped 3; count of bases not matched to a gene: 1. CDR3 protein: CASRGTANEKLFF. The CDR3 DNA is TGTGCCAGCAGGGGGACAGCTAATGAAAAACTGTTTTTT.

This clonotype has more than one count but fewer than ten. The chain joins TRBV6-1 to TRBJ2-1; D is perhaps TRBD2 (6 bases). Trimming removed 10 bases at V and 6 bases at J, with 10 bases between. The germline gives CDR1 MNHNS, CDR2 SASEGT. The CDR3 sequence is 11 residues long. The CDR3 DNA sequence: TGTGCCACCCGGGAGAGCAATGAGCAGTTCTTC. It codes for CATRESNEQFF.

The rearrangement links TRBV7-2 to TRBJ2-5; D tentatively fits TRBD1 or TRBD2 (5 bases each). Germline CDR1 SGHTA, CDR2 FQGNSA. Trimming left V 4 bases short and J 4 bases short, with 19 bases between. The CDR3 covers 16 residues. The CDR3 nucleotides read TGTGCCAGCAGCTCGACCGGGGCCGGGATACCAGAGACCCAGTACTTC. As protein: CASSSTGAGIPETQYF. Supplemented by reference TRBV7-2 and TRBJ2-5, the full variable domain reads GAGVSQSPSNKVTEKGKDVELRCDPISGHTALYWYRQSLGQGLEFLIYFQGNSAPDKSGLPSDRFSAERTGGSVSTLTIQRTQQEDSAVYLCASSSTGAGIPETQYFGPGTRLLVL.

This clonotype was found many times. This chain joins TRBV7-3 and TRBJ1-1, with D possibly matching TRBD1 (5 bases). This CDR3 has 15 residues. V was clipped by 5 bases and J by 4 bases, with 17 bases between them. Per germline, CDR1 SGHTA and CDR2 FQGTGA. The CDR3 DNA is TGTGCCAGCAGCCTAGTTTGGGGGGTCGCCACTGAAGCTTTCTTT. Protein product: CASSLVWGVATEAFF.

This clonotype was observed a few times. This chain connects TRBV19 to TRBJ2-1, with D possibly matching TRBD2 (5 bases). Trimming cost V 7 bases and J 5 bases, with 15 bases left between them. This CDR3 spans 14 amino acids. In germline, CDR1 is LNHDA, CDR2 SQIVND (reference sequence). CDR3 nucleotide sequence: TGTGCCAGTAAATCGATAGGGAGTGACAATGAGCAGTTCTTC. Translation: CASKSIGSDNEQFF.

In DNA, the CDR3 is TGTGCCAGCAGCTTAGGGGCAGGGTGGGGAATTGGTTCACCCCTCCACTTT. This gives the protein CASSLGAGWGIGSPLHF. The V gene is TRBV7-8, the J gene TRBJ1-6, with D maybe TRBD1 (5 bases). The CDR3 is 17 residues long. The V gene lost 1 base and the J gene lost 9 bases, with 19 bases spanning the gap. CDR1 and CDR2 (germline): SGHVS, FQNEAQ.

This clonotype occurred many times. The V and J genes are TRBV12-3 or TRBV12-4 and TRBJ1-6, with TRBD1 as a possible D gene (6 bases). V gave up 6 bases and J gave up 5 bases, with 14 bases separating them. This CDR3 comprises 15 residues. Here the CDR3 reads CASRSRDTHNSPLHF. In DNA, the CDR3 is TGTGCCAGCAGGAGCCGGGACACCCATAATTCACCCCTCCACTTT.

The chain employs TRBV9 and TRBJ2-1; D is ambiguous. The CDR3 totals 14 residues. CDR1 and CDR2 from the germline V gene are SGDLS and YYNGEE. Trimming took off 4 bases at V and 7 bases at J, with 15 bases between the two ends. CDR3 protein: CASSIGSHPNEQFF. DNA of the CDR3: TGTGCCAGCAGCATAGGCTCCCACCCAAATGAGCAGTTCTTC.

The table lists this clonotype with many counts. The CDR3 DNA follows: TGCAGTGCTAGGAAGACCTCGGCGGGAGGAGGCAGGCTTGAGGCCGGGGAGCTGTTTTTT. This encodes CSARKTSAGGGRLEAGELFF. The chain carries TRBV20-1 and TRBJ2-2; the match to TRBD2 covers 8 bases. The CDR3 loop spans 20 amino acids. Germline V gene lookup returns CDR1 DFQATT and CDR2 SNEGSKA (reference sequence). V lost 3 bases, J lost 6 bases, and 24 bases stayed unmatched.

This clonotype was picked up a small number of times. The rearrangement links TRBV12-3 or TRBV12-4 to TRBJ2-3, with D tentatively TRBD1 (8 bases). Trimming stripped 6 bases from V and 4 bases from J, with 23 bases between. CDR3 size: 17 residues. CDR3 amino acids: CASSRKTGARGPDTQYF. CDR3 bases: TGTGCCAGCAGCCGCAAGACAGGGGCGCGGGGGCCAGATACGCAGTATTTT.

The chain couples TRBV4-2 to TRBJ2-5; 10 positions match TRBD2. The CDR3 runs to 16 residues. After removal of 0 bases from V and 3 bases from J, the junction contained 4 bases not matched to a gene. CDR1 and CDR2 from the germline V gene are LGHNA and YNFKEQ. This chain's CDR3 is CASSQDRLAGEETQYF. Written as DNA, the CDR3 is TGTGCCAGCAGCCAAGATCGACTAGCGGGCGAAGAGACCCAGTACTTC.

The table lists this clonotype with many counts. The chain has TRBV12-3 or TRBV12-4 and TRBJ2-5; 8 nucleotides agree with TRBD2. CDR3 length equals 13 residues. With 6 bases clipped from V and 7 bases from J, the junction kept 7 bases outside the gene matches. The CDR3: CASRREGKGTQYF. DNA of the CDR3: TGTGCCAGCAGACGGGAGGGAAAGGGGACCCAGTACTTC.

This clonotype has only a few counts. The chain uses TRBV5-5 and TRBJ2-3; a weak D match, TRBD2 (6 bases). CDR1 is SGHKS and CDR2 is YYEKEE in the germline V gene (reference sequence). V was clipped by 2 bases and J by 1 base, with 11 bases between them. CDR3 length: 15 residues. The CDR3 region is CASSLAGWGTDTQYF. As DNA, the CDR3 is TGTGCCAGCAGCTTAGCGGGCTGGGGCACAGATACGCAGTATTTT. The full variable domain, in which reference TRBV5-5 and TRBJ2-3 provide the parts outside the CDR3, is DAGVTQSPTHLIKTRGQQVTLRCSPISGHKSVSWYQQVLGQGPQFIFQYYEKEERGRGNFPDRFSARQFPNYSSELNVNALLLGDSALYLCASSLAGWGTDTQYFGPGTRLTVL.

This clonotype was seen at least ten times. This chain connects TRBV6-1 to TRBJ2-3; 11 nucleotides match TRBD2. V was pared by 8 bases and J by 5 bases, with 12 bases of the junction left unmatched. In germline, CDR1 is MNHNS, CDR2 SASEGT. The CDR3 loop spans 16 amino acids. The CDR3 region has the DNA TGTGCCAGCGGAATAGCTAGCGGGAGGCTGGGAGATACGCAGTATTTT. Its translation is CASGIASGRLGDTQYF.

This clonotype has only one observation. The CDR3: CSARDPRTVQSGYTF. CDR3 sequence (DNA): TGCAGTGCTAGAGACCCCCGGACAGTTCAGAGTGGCTACACCTTC. The rearrangement uses TRBV20-1 and TRBJ1-2; possible D gene TRBD1, 6 bases. There are 15 residues in the CDR3. V lost 0 bases and J lost 7, with 18 bases in between. Germline V gene lookup returns CDR1 DFQATT and CDR2 SNEGSKA (reference sequence).

The rearrangement joins TRBV5-1 to TRBJ2-7; D remains ambiguous. Germline CDR1 and CDR2: SGHRS and YFSETQ. There are 14 residues in the CDR3. V was shortened by 6 bases and J by 0 bases, with 13 bases between the two germline ends. CDR3 nucleotides: TGCGCCAGCATTTCCTCGACTGGCTCCTACGAGCAGTACTTC. This sequence encodes CASISSTGSYEQYF. Using reference TRBV5-1 and TRBJ2-7 for the parts outside the CDR3, the full variable domain is KAGVTQTPRYLIKTRGQQVTLSCSPISGHRSVSWYQQTPGQGLQFLFEYFSETQRNKGNFPGRFSGRQFSNSRSEMNVSTLELGDSALYLCASISSTGSYEQYFGPGTRLTVT.